Shown below are 16 T cell receptor beta chains from a single sample sequenced in a study of Graves' ophthalmopathy and Graves' hyperthyroidism. TCR beta CDR3 regions were amplified from RNA transcripts. Scientists carried out first-round RT-PCR using HTBI primers and then a second-round multiplex PCR. Using its own MiXCR run on the multiplex PCR reads, TCRdb lists one record per CDR3 protein. This repertoire shows 450,000 to 600,000 distinct CDR3 sequences, less than 45% found once; its top ten account for about 4.2%. Sequencing input: peripheral blood or thyroid tissue (not recorded which). All receptors derive from an adult man with Graves' hyperthyroidism.

Remarks on this clonotype: The germline gene is not matched at one end of the junction; a read error may be the cause. The V and J genes are TRBV10-3 and TRBJ1-6, with a tentative D call TRBD1 (6 bases). This CDR3 has 15 residues. Germline V gene lookup returns CDR1 ENHRY and CDR2 SYGVKD. The CDR3 loop is CASSLVGANNSPPHF. Written as DNA, the CDR3 is TGTGCCAGCAGTTTAGTGGGGGCTAATAATTCACCCCCCCACTTT.

In this sample, this clonotype turned up many times. The chain employs TRBV2 and TRBJ1-2; TRBD1 aligns across 8 bases. The CDR3 runs 16 residues. Per the germline V gene, CDR1 is SNHLY and CDR2 is FYNNEI. Germline trimming cut 4 bases from V and 4 bases from J; bases unmatched to any gene: 11. The CDR3 is CASSGETDRAPYGYTF. Here the CDR3 DNA reads TGTGCCAGCAGTGGAGAAACGGACAGGGCTCCCTATGGCTACACCTTC.

The chain carries TRBV28 and TRBJ2-5; TRBD2 is a possible D gene (5 bases). CDR1 is MDHEN and CDR2 is SYDVKM in the germline V gene. Trimming left V 4 bases short and J 1 base short, with 10 bases between. CDR3 length: 14 amino acids. CDR3 residues: CASSSPGIQETQYF. The CDR3 nucleotides read TGTGCCAGCAGTTCTCCCGGGATCCAAGAGACCCAGTACTTC.

At least ten counts were recorded for this clonotype. The chain recombines TRBV6-5 with TRBJ2-7; D perhaps matches TRBD1 (5 bases). With 0 bases removed from V and 2 bases from J, the gap between germline ends came to 8 bases. Germline CDR1 reads MNHEY; CDR2 reads SVGAGI. The CDR3 consists of 14 residues. In DNA, the CDR3 is TGTGCCAGCAGTTACTCCGACAGACCCTACGAGCAGTACTTC. It yields the protein CASSYSDRPYEQYF.

This clonotype has just a few counts. This chain joins TRBV5-6 and TRBJ1-5; D call uncertain. Germline V gene sequence: CDR1 SGHDT, CDR2 YYEEEE. The V and J ends lost 1 base and 2 bases respectively, with 16 bases between them. This CDR3 is 17 amino acids long. In DNA, the CDR3 is TGTGCCAGCAGCTTGTACTTTATCGGTTCGGGCAATCAGCCCCAGCATTTT. Protein: CASSLYFIGSGNQPQHF.

V usage is TRBV20-1 and J usage is TRBJ2-7, with 7 bases identical to TRBD2. The CDR3 is 14 residues long. Germline V CDR1 and CDR2: DFQATT, SNEGSKA (reference sequence). V gave up 3 bases and J gave up 7 bases; unmatched junction bases: 12. Here the CDR3 reads CSARQGLSRNEQYF. CDR3 coding DNA: TGCAGTGCTAGGCAGGGACTATCACGCAATGAGCAGTACTTC.

Ten or more counts support this clonotype. J is TRBJ1-6 and V is TRBV20-1; D gene unclear. The CDR3 is 12 residues long. Germline CDR1 reads DFQATT; CDR2 reads SNEGSKA (reference sequence). V was trimmed by 3 bases and J by 6 bases, leaving 6 bases between them. The DNA for the CDR3 is TGCAGTGCTAGTTCGTCTAATTCACCCCTCCACTTT. It translates to CSASSSNSPLHF.

About this clonotype: A much larger clone differs from this one at a single base, so this may be a read error. The chain is built from TRBV7-8 and TRBJ1-5, with TRBD1 matching 8 bases. This CDR3 region has 15 residues. Germline assignment: CDR1 SGHVS and CDR2 FQNEAQ. V dropped 6 bases and J dropped 8; count of bases not matched to a gene: 12. CDR3 region: CASSYLGQAGEPQHF. CDR3 coding DNA: TGTGCCAGCAGTTACTTGGGACAGGCTGGAGAGCCCCAGCATTTT.

Only a few counts were recorded for this clonotype. The chain joins TRBV6-5 to TRBJ1-4; possibly TRBD1 for D (6 bases). CDR3 length: 15 amino acids. Per the germline V gene, CDR1 is MNHEY and CDR2 is SVGAGI. With 0 bases removed from V and 8 bases from J, the gap between germline ends came to 13 bases. CDR3 in amino acids: CASSYSGRGTEKLFF. In DNA, the CDR3 is TGTGCCAGCAGTTACTCAGGGAGGGGGACAGAAAAACTGTTTTTT.

The rearrangement joins TRBV7-6 to TRBJ2-5, with D unresolved. The V end was cut by 5 bases, the J end by 4 bases, with 23 bases between. Germline V lookup: CDR1 SGHVS, CDR2 FNYEAQ. The CDR3 totals 17 residues. This chain's CDR3 is CASSQAQRGYGRETQYF. In DNA form, the CDR3 reads TGTGCCAGCAGCCAAGCACAGCGAGGATATGGCAGAGAGACCCAGTACTTC.

In its sample, this clonotype was seen many times. The J gene is TRBJ2-2, the V gene TRBV7-9; D could derive from TRBD1 or TRBD2 (5 bases each). The CDR3 runs to 15 residues. From germline, CDR1 is SEHNR and CDR2 FQNEAQ (reference sequence). The CDR3 nucleotides read TGTGCAGCCATTCGGGACGGACTGAACACCGGGGAGCTGTTTTTT. This codes for CAAIRDGLNTGELFF.

This clonotype was detected many times. The rearrangement uses TRBV7-2 and TRBJ1-2, with D perhaps matching TRBD1 (6 bases). Germline CDR1 reads SGHTA; CDR2 reads FQGNSA. The CDR3 is 13 amino acids. Between the trimmed V and J ends, which lost 3 bases and 10 bases, there was a span of 15 bases. CDR3 in amino acids: CASSFRDNQDYTF. For the CDR3, the DNA is TGTGCCAGCAGCTTTAGGGACAATCAGGACTACACCTTC.

The chain is built from TRBV10-1 and TRBJ2-3, with D possibly TRBD2 on 5 matching bases. Germline-derived CDR1 and CDR2 are WNHNN and SYGVQD (reference sequence). V gave up 4 bases and J gave up 7 bases, with 9 bases separating them. The CDR3 extends over 12 amino acids. This CDR3 is CASSAGRNTQYF. The CDR3, as DNA: TGCGCCAGCAGTGCTGGGAGAAATACGCAGTATTTT.

V and J are TRBV7-3 and TRBJ1-4; D not resolved. Trimming shortened V by 4 bases and J by 7 bases, and 16 bases separated the two germline ends. CDR3 length: 15 residues. The V gene's germline CDR1 is SGHTA and CDR2 FQGTGA. CDR3 bases: TGTGCCAGCAGCTCGCAACCGGTGTCGGGTGAAAAACTGTTTTTT. Its protein is CASSSQPVSGEKLFF.

This clonotype has just a few counts. The chain couples TRBV19 to TRBJ2-3; 7 positions match TRBD1. CDR1 is LNHDA and CDR2 is SQIVND in the germline V gene (reference sequence). Trimming at V came to 9 bases and at J to 2 bases, leaving 8 bases not matched to a gene. The CDR3 covers 14 residues. CDR3 in DNA: TGTGCCAGCCGACGACAGGGCGACACAGATACGCAGTATTTT. It codes for CASRRQGDTDTQYF.

Points on this clonotype: One base away lies a much larger clone, so this may be a sequencing read error. CDR3 region: CASGKTMSTGELFF. The CDR3 DNA reads TGCGCCAGCGGCAAGACTATGAGCACCGGGGAGCTGTTTTTT. The V gene is TRBV5-1, the J gene TRBJ2-2, with D tentatively TRBD2 (5 bases). The CDR3 sequence is 14 residues long. The germline V and J ends were trimmed by 7 bases and 4 bases, with 14 bases remaining between them. Germline assignment: CDR1 SGHRS and CDR2 YFSETQ.